This TCR beta chain derives from a study of blood T cell repertoires in COVID-19. Study as a whole: PBMCs, B-cell-depleted T cells, or T cells provided the cDNA or gDNA that made up the material.

Authors' analysis steps: Amplification from reference gene primers served as the basis for estimated nucleated cell counts. Using immunoSEQ multiplex PCR, the repertoire was profiled, and TCRdb retains in-frame clones only, with some absent. The V and J calls and clone size are taken from that table; D and trimming were inferred from the DNA. The table lists under 100,000 clones, around 87% of them singletons. V was clipped by 8 bases and J by 1 base; unmatched bases: 2. The CDR3 contains 14 residues. CDR1 SNHLY and CDR2 FYNNEI come from the germline V gene. The TCR comes from a human donor in a cohort sampled during active COVID-19. The sequencing input was peripheral blood. The chain uses TRBV2 and TRBJ1-4; 9 bases fit TRBD1. The CDR3 nucleotides read TGTGCCAGCGACAGGGGGAGAACTAATGAAAAACTGTTTTTT. Its translation is CASDRGRTNEKLFF.